These 21 T cell receptor beta chains came from one sample sequenced in a study of tissue T cells after allogeneic stem cell transplantation. Libraries were prepared by immunoSEQ multiplex PCR; TCRdb keeps only in-frame clonotypes and omits some of them. The table records roughly 8,000 clones, roughly 34% of them present only once. Described time point: mouse harvest day 14 after allogeneic transplant. The graft held 10^6 splenic CD5+ T cells and 10^7 T-cell-depleted bone marrow cells. Sequenced sample: skin. These receptors came from a female BALB/c mouse given C57BL/6 T cells with graft-versus-host disease after an allogeneic hematopoietic cell transplant.

As to this clone: The gene names given are mouse names. The CDR3 end lies 1 residue beyond the end of the read and is filled in from the germline J gene. The genes are TRBV4 and TRBJ1-4; the match to TRBD1 covers 7 bases. This CDR3 has 13 amino acids. The germline CDR1 and CDR2 sequences are LGHDT and YNNKQL (reference sequence). J lost 6 bases, V lost 5 bases, and 3 bases had no gene match. This chain's CDR3 is CASSHRGDERLFF. The sequenced CDR3 bases are TGTGCCAGCAGCCACAGGGGAGACGAAAGATTATTT.

In its sample, this clone is medium-sized. Gene names and germline match the mouse. The CDR3 end is not reached by the read, which stops 1 residue before it; the germline J gene fills it in. The chain couples TRBV26 to TRBJ2-3; a weak D match, TRBD1 (5 bases). Trimming cost V 4 bases and J 0 bases, with 11 bases left between them. Germline assignment: CDR1 KGHPV and CDR2 FQNQEV (reference sequence). CDR3 length equals 15 residues. CDR3 loop: CASSRPTVSAETLYF. The CDR3 bases that were read are TGTGCCAGCAGTCGACCGACAGTTAGTGCAGAAACGCTGTAT. The whole variable domain, remainder taken from reference TRBV26 and TRBJ2-3, is NSKVIQTPRYLVKGQGQKAKMRCIPEKGHPVVFWYQQNKNNEFKFLINFQNQEVLQQIDMTEKRFSAECPSNSPCSLEIQSSEAGDSALYLCASSRPTVSAETLYFGSGTRLTVL.

In the case of this clone: Gene labels here are mouse ones. The sequence runs out 1 residue before the end of the CDR3; the remainder is reconstructed from the germline J gene. The gene calls are TRBV26 and TRBJ2-2; 8 bases are a match to TRBD2. CDR1 KGHPV and CDR2 FQNQEV come from the germline V gene (reference sequence). The CDR3 runs to 16 residues. The J segment lost 0 bases and the V segment lost 4 bases, leaving 4 bases of the junction unmatched. CDR3: CASSPDWGANTGQLYF. The CDR3 DNA, read in part, is TGTGCCAGCAGTCCCGACTGGGGAGCAAACACCGGGCAGCTCTAC.

This clone has a handful of counts. The gene names given are mouse names. The missing CDR3 end, 1 residue past where the read stops, is filled in from the germline J gene. The chain links TRBV26 to TRBJ1-6, with D uncertain. TRBJ1-6 is recorded as an ORF, its role being uncertain. The V gene's germline CDR1 is KGHPV and CDR2 FQNQEV (reference sequence). V lost 0 bases and J 0 bases, leaving 3 bases between the germline ends. The length of the CDR3 is 15 residues. CDR3 loop: CASSLSNSYNSPLYF. The part of the CDR3 DNA that was read is TGTGCCAGCAGTCTGTCCAATTCCTATAATTCGCCCCTCTAC.

As to this clone: Gene names refer to mouse genes. Read sequence stops 1 residue before the CDR3 end, and the germline J gene provides the missing end. The chain couples TRBV12-1 to TRBJ2-3; weak D call: TRBD2 (6 bases). There are 15 residues in the CDR3. The V end lost 0 bases, the J end lost 0 bases, and 9 bases lay between the germline ends. Germline CDR1 and CDR2: SGHSN and HYEKVE. CDR3 DNA, as far as it was read: TGTGCCAGCTCTCTCGCCTGGGGTAGTGCAGAAACGCTGTAT. As protein: CASSLAWGSAETLY. The complete CDR3 reads CASSLAWGSAETLYF.

Points on this clone: The germline and genes are mouse ones. Read coverage stops 1 residue before the CDR3 terminus; the germline J gene supplies the remainder. The chain couples TRBV3 to TRBJ2-2; D unresolved. V shed 4 bases and J shed 3 bases, with 6 bases lying between them. The germline V gene has CDR1 SNHLY and CDR2 FYNGKV (reference sequence). The CDR3 covers 13 residues. The DNA read from the CDR3 is TGTGCCAGCAGCTCGAGGGACACCGGGCAGCTCTAC. As protein: CASSSRDTGQLY. In full, the CDR3 reads CASSSRDTGQLYF. The full variable domain, its missing parts supplied by reference TRBV3 and TRBJ2-2, is GPKVLQIPSHQIIDMGQMVTLNCDPVSNHLYFYWYKQILGQQMEFLVNFYNGKVMEKSKLFKDQFSVERPDGSYFTLKIQPTALEDSAVYFCASSSRDTGQLYFGEGSKLTVL.

This clone turned up a few times. The gene symbols are mouse symbols. CDR3 sequence reads: CASSLGRYEQYF. CDR3 bases read: TGTGCCAGCAGTCTCGGCAGGTATGAACAGTAC. V usage is TRBV26 and J usage is TRBJ2-7; D is uncertain. The CDR3 end lies 1 residue beyond the end of the read and is filled in from the germline J gene. Trimming pared 3 bases from V and 4 bases from J, leaving 7 bases between. The length of the CDR3 is 12 residues. Per the germline V gene, CDR1 is KGHPV and CDR2 is FQNQEV (reference sequence).

Points on this clone: Gene names and germline match the mouse. Coverage ceases 1 residue before the CDR3 finishes, and the germline J gene fills in the end. This sequence joins TRBV3 and TRBJ1-4, with D hard to call. The V end lost 1 base, the J end lost 0 bases, and 6 bases lay between the germline ends. There are 15 residues in the CDR3. Germline V CDR1 and CDR2: SNHLY, FYNGKV (reference sequence). Incomplete CDR3 DNA: TGTGCCAGCAGCTTAGTCCAGATTTCCAACGAAAGATTATTT. Translating gives CASSLVQISNERLF. The entire CDR3 reads CASSLVQISNERLFF. The full variable domain, in which reference TRBV3 and TRBJ1-4 provide the parts outside the CDR3, is GPKVLQIPSHQIIDMGQMVTLNCDPVSNHLYFYWYKQILGQQMEFLVNFYNGKVMEKSKLFKDQFSVERPDGSYFTLKIQPTALEDSAVYFCASSLVQISNERLFFGHGTKLSVL.

This clone has a handful of counts. The germline and genes are mouse ones. The read finishes 1 residue shy of the CDR3 end, and the germline J gene is used to complete it. This chain connects TRBV13-3 to TRBJ2-4; D is uncertain. This CDR3 contains 12 residues. Trimming removed 3 bases at V and 1 base at J, with 3 bases between. Germline V gene sequence: CDR1 NNHDY, CDR2 SYVADS. The CDR3 DNA, read in part, is TGTGCCAGCAGTGCTGGTCAAAACACCTTGTAC. Protein: CASSAGQNTLY. The entire CDR3 protein reads CASSAGQNTLYF.

Relative to its sample, this clone is medium-sized. Any gene name here is a mouse gene name. The DNA ends 1 residue before the CDR3 does, and the rest of the CDR3 is filled in from the germline J gene. This chain uses TRBV26 with TRBJ1-3; 7 bases are a match to TRBD1. The V segment lost 8 bases and the J segment 4 bases; nucleotides outside the gene matches: 5. Germline lookup yields CDR1 KGHPV and CDR2 FQNQEV (reference sequence). The CDR3 consists of 13 residues. CDR3 sequence: CASGTGEGNTLYF. Incomplete CDR3 DNA: TGTGCCAGCGGAACAGGGGAAGGAAATACGCTCTAT.

By proportion, this clone is medium-sized. Gene names and germline match the mouse. The CDR3 end is not reached by the read, which stops 1 residue before it; the germline J gene fills it in. This chain joins TRBV26 and TRBJ2-7, with TRBD2 identical over 11 bases. Trimming took 7 bases from V and 0 from J; bases not matched to a gene: 5. The CDR3 is made up of 15 amino acids. Germline V gives CDR1 KGHPV, CDR2 FQNQEV (reference sequence). The DNA read from the CDR3 is TGTGCCAGCACCCGGACTGGGGGGAACTCCTATGAACAGTAC. Protein: CASTRTGGNSYEQY. The full CDR3 protein is CASTRTGGNSYEQYF. The entire variable domain, with the rest obtained from reference TRBV26 and TRBJ2-7, is as follows: NSKVIQTPRYLVKGQGQKAKMRCIPEKGHPVVFWYQQNKNNEFKFLINFQNQEVLQQIDMTEKRFSAECPSNSPCSLEIQSSEAGDSALYLCASTRTGGNSYEQYFGPGTRLTVL.

Note on this clone: These gene names are mouse names. The CDR3 goes on 1 residue after the read ends, and that part is filled in from the germline J gene. This chain connects TRBV5 to TRBJ2-7; 12 positions agree with TRBD2. V lost 4 bases to trimming and J lost 6 bases; unmatched junction nucleotides: 4. The CDR3 has 14 amino acids. CDR1 LGHNA and CDR2 YNLKQL come from the germline V gene (reference sequence). CDR3 region: CASSPRDWGVEQYF. CDR3 DNA (partial): TGTGCCAGCAGCCCCCGGGACTGGGGGGTTGAACAGTAC.

A word on this clone: Gene names refer to mouse genes. The read comes to an end 1 residue before the CDR3 does, leaving the germline J gene to fill in the end. The J gene is TRBJ2-1, the V gene TRBV23; the table assigns TRBD2, which was not confirmed against the DNA. Germline V gene lookup returns CDR1 KGHTA and CDR2 FQNQQP. This CDR3 has 14 residues. CDR3 protein: CSSSQSLGIAEQFF. The covered CDR3 bases are TGCTCCAGCAGTCAATCGCTGGGGATCGCTGAGCAGTTC. Together with reference TRBV23 and TRBJ2-1, the CDR3 gives the full variable domain: DAAVTQKPRYLIKMKGQEAEMKCIPEKGHTAVFWYQQKQSKELKFLIYFQNQQPLDQIDMVKERFSAVCPSSSLCSLGIRTCEAEDSALYLCSSSQSLGIAEQFFGPGTRLTVL.

This clone rates as medium-sized. The gene symbols are mouse symbols. The missing CDR3 end, 1 residue past where the read stops, is filled in from the germline J gene. The gene calls are TRBV4 and TRBJ2-7; D gene unclear. CDR1 is LGHDT, CDR2 YNNKQL, per germline (reference sequence). This CDR3 is 12 amino acids long. V lost 3 bases to trimming and J lost 7 bases, with 10 bases between them. CDR3 in amino acids: CASSYSGREQYF. CDR3 bases read: TGTGCCAGCAGCTATTCGGGGAGGGAACAGTAC.

In this sample, this clone is medium-sized. Any gene name here is a mouse gene name. Read sequence stops 1 residue before the CDR3 end, and the germline J gene provides the missing end. V gene TRBV1 combines with J gene TRBJ2-5; no definite D call. Trimming stripped 0 bases from V and 6 bases from J, with 4 bases between. From germline, CDR1 is NSQYPW and CDR2 LRSPGD (reference sequence). The CDR3 length is 12 residues. The CDR3 loop is CTCSAERDTQYF. The DNA read from the CDR3 is TGCACCTGCAGTGCAGAAAGGGACACCCAGTAC.

Concerning this clone itself: Here the gene names and germline are mouse. The read finishes 1 residue shy of the CDR3 end, and the germline J gene is used to complete it. V and J are TRBV26 and TRBJ1-5; D ambiguous. V lost 4 bases, J lost 1 base, and 2 bases lay in between. Germline V gene data show CDR1 as KGHPV and CDR2 as FQNQEV (reference sequence). This CDR3 is built from 12 residues. The CDR3 DNA, read in part, is TGTGCCAGCAGTCAGAACAACCAGGCTCCGCTT. It translates to CASSQNNQAPL. The CDR3 in its entirety is CASSQNNQAPLF.

On this clone itself: The germline and genes are mouse ones. The sequence runs out 1 residue before the end of the CDR3; the remainder is reconstructed from the germline J gene. This sequence joins TRBV26 and TRBJ2-2; TRBD2 might be the D (7 bases). Trimming shortened V by 0 bases and J by 5 bases, and 13 bases separated the two germline ends. The CDR3 sequence is 16 residues long. From germline, CDR1 is KGHPV and CDR2 FQNQEV (reference sequence). The CDR3 protein is CASSLSWGARTGQLYF. The part of the CDR3 DNA that was read is TGTGCCAGCAGTCTGTCTTGGGGGGCGCGGACCGGGCAGCTCTAC.

Note on this clone: Gene names and germline match the mouse. The missing CDR3 end, 1 residue past where the read stops, is filled in from the germline J gene. The chain is built from TRBV14 and TRBJ2-2, with D perhaps TRBD1 (5 bases). Germline V CDR1 and CDR2: SGHDT, FRDEAV. The CDR3 contains 12 residues. Trimming left V 3 bases short and J 7 bases short, with 7 bases between. CDR3 DNA, as far as it was read: TGTGCCAGCAGTTCAGGGAGCGGGCAGCTCTAC. This codes for CASSSGSGQLY. The entire CDR3 protein reads CASSSGSGQLYF.

With regard to this clone: Genes and germline are mouse. The read stops 1 residue short of the end of the CDR3; the missing end is completed from the germline J gene. The chain has TRBV5 and TRBJ2-7, with TRBD2 matching 8 bases. Germline V gene lookup returns CDR1 LGHNA and CDR2 YNLKQL (reference sequence). The J segment lost 0 bases and the V segment lost 4 bases, leaving 11 bases of the junction unmatched. CDR3 length: 17 residues. The CDR3 DNA, read in part, is TGTGCCAGCAGCCCTCGCCCTGGGGGGCCGGTCTCCTATGAACAGTAC. Its translation: CASSPRPGGPVSYEQY. The full CDR3 protein reads CASSPRPGGPVSYEQYF.

On this clone: Mouse gene names and germline throughout. The CDR3 here is CASSLEGEGTEVFF. The sequenced part of the CDR3 DNA is TGTGCAAGCAGCTTAGAAGGGGAGGGCACAGAAGTCTTC. The chain recombines TRBV16 with TRBJ1-1, with D possibly matching TRBD1 (5 bases). The sequenced fragment ends 1 residue before the CDR3 boundary, so the rest is inferred from the germline J gene. V lost 0 bases and J lost 4, with 9 bases in between. CDR1 is SGHSA, CDR2 FRNQAP, per germline. The CDR3 runs 14 residues.

In this sample, this clone turned up a few times. The gene names given are mouse names. The DNA ends 1 residue before the CDR3 does, and the rest of the CDR3 is filled in from the germline J gene. The chain carries TRBV26 and TRBJ2-4; D is possibly TRBD1 (6 bases). CDR1 is KGHPV and CDR2 is FQNQEV in the germline V gene (reference sequence). The CDR3 runs to 14 residues. The V end was cut by 6 bases, the J end by 0 bases, with 10 bases between. The CDR3 spells CASRSGQSQNTLYF. CDR3 DNA (partial): TGTGCCAGCAGATCGGGACAAAGTCAAAACACCTTGTAC.